One sample yielded the 30 T cell receptor beta chains listed below, sequenced in a study of shared clonotypes between healthy human individuals. Repertoires were generated with immunoSEQ multiplex PCR, while TCRdb's copy carries only in-frame clones and drops some. The sample includes 2 million to 2.5 million clones, roughly 93% of them seen just once. The sequenced sample was naive CD4+ T cells from PBMCs. Subset meaning: CD45RA+ positively selected. The source is a man younger than 30 in good health. Some clones in this sample may be carry-over from other donors' samples.

The chain has TRBV5-6 and TRBJ2-3; D call uncertain. CDR3 length: 15 amino acids. Trimming shortened V by 0 bases and J by 4 bases, and 12 bases separated the two germline ends. Per the germline V gene, CDR1 is SGHDT and CDR2 is YYEEEE. In nucleotides, the CDR3 is TGTGCCAGCAGCTTGGGCCGCCTCCGAGCAGATACGCAGTATTTT. Its translation is CASSLGRLRADTQYF.

The V gene is TRBV7-9, the J gene TRBJ1-5, with 7 bases lining up with TRBD1. Germline CDR1 and CDR2: SEHNR and FQNEAQ (reference sequence). CDR3 length equals 15 residues. V dropped 6 bases and J dropped 1; count of bases not matched to a gene: 6. This CDR3 is CASSHSDRSNQPQHF. Here the CDR3 DNA reads TGTGCCAGCAGTCATTCGGACAGGAGCAATCAGCCCCAGCATTTT.

This clone was seen just once. The chain recombines TRBV25-1 with TRBJ2-1; 13 nucleotides align to TRBD2. The CDR3 loop spans 16 amino acids. CDR1 is MGHDK, CDR2 SYGVNS, per germline. V dropped 8 bases and J dropped 2; count of bases not matched to a gene: 6. As DNA, the CDR3 is TGTGCCAGCTATGGGACTAGCGGGGCCCCCTACAATGAGCAGTTCTTC. The encoded protein is CASYGTSGAPYNEQFF.

This sequence joins TRBV10-2 and TRBJ2-7; D may be TRBD2 (5 bases). V was trimmed by 0 bases and J by 5 bases, leaving 8 bases between them. The length of the CDR3 is 13 residues. Germline lookup yields CDR1 WSHSY and CDR2 SAAADI. CDR3 residues: CASSESGRNEQYF. For the CDR3, the DNA is TGCGCCAGCAGTGAGTCGGGGAGAAACGAGCAGTACTTC.

The V and J genes are TRBV5-1 and TRBJ2-1, with D possibly matching TRBD2 (6 bases). The germline V and J ends were trimmed by 3 bases and 3 bases, with 16 bases remaining between them. The CDR3 totals 16 residues. Germline V gene lookup returns CDR1 SGHRS and CDR2 YFSETQ. The CDR3 nucleotides are TGCGCCAGCAGCTCGACGACTAGTTCGGGCTACAATGAGCAGTTCTTC. This translates into CASSSTTSSGYNEQFF.

V and J are TRBV5-1 and TRBJ2-3; D could derive from TRBD1 or TRBD2 (5 bases each). This CDR3 has 15 residues. V lost 4 bases to trimming and J lost 0 bases, with 12 bases between them. The germline V gene has CDR1 SGHRS and CDR2 YFSETQ. CDR3 residues: CASSGTVQSTDTQYF. In DNA form, the CDR3 reads TGCGCCAGCAGCGGGACGGTGCAAAGCACAGATACGCAGTATTTT.

CDR3 sequence reads: CASSLGRTMNTEAFF. The CDR3 region has the DNA TGCGCCAGCAGCTTGGGGAGAACCATGAACACTGAAGCTTTCTTT. This rearrangement joins TRBV5-1 to TRBJ1-1; D gene ambiguous. The germline V gene encodes CDR1 SGHRS and CDR2 YFSETQ. The germline V and J ends were trimmed by 0 bases and 0 bases, with 9 bases remaining between them. This CDR3 spans 15 amino acids.

The gene calls are TRBV7-2 and TRBJ2-7; 8 bases agree with TRBD2. V shed 4 bases, J shed 5 bases, and the junction held 4 bases outside the gene matches. The CDR3 contains 13 residues. Per the germline V gene, CDR1 is SGHTA and CDR2 is FQGNSA. The CDR3 nucleotides are TGTGCCAGCAGCTCCCCGGGGGGGGACGAGCAGTACTTC. Its translation: CASSSPGGDEQYF.

The chain is built from TRBV28 and TRBJ2-7, with no clear D. V gave up 5 bases and J gave up 3 bases, with 20 bases separating them. This CDR3 is built from 16 residues. Germline lookup yields CDR1 MDHEN and CDR2 SYDVKM. The CDR3 region is CASSPSLGKIFYEQYF. DNA for the CDR3: TGTGCCAGCAGTCCCTCGCTAGGCAAAATTTTCTACGAGCAGTACTTC.

The chain carries TRBV21-1 and TRBJ2-1; the table gives TRBD1 as D, unverified against the DNA. TRBV21-1 is described as a pseudogene. This CDR3 has 16 residues. CDR3 in amino acids: CASSPVLGRHGNEQFF. CDR3 nucleotide sequence: TGTGCCAGCAGCCCTGTATTGGGGCGACATGGAAATGAGCAGTTCTTC.

The chain recombines TRBV27 with TRBJ1-4, with D possibly being TRBD1 (5 bases). This CDR3 contains 14 residues. Per the germline V gene, CDR1 is MNHEY and CDR2 is SMNVEV (reference sequence). With 7 bases removed from V and 4 bases from J, the gap between germline ends came to 13 bases. The CDR3 is CASTIRVGNEKLFF. DNA for the CDR3: TGTGCCAGCACCATCAGGGTTGGTAATGAAAAACTGTTTTTT. The full variable domain, completed using reference TRBV27 and TRBJ1-4, is EAQVTQNPRYLITVTGKKLTVTCSQNMNHEYMSWYRQDPGLGLRQIYYSMNVEVTDKGDVPEGYKVSRKEKRNFPLILESPSPNQTSLYFCASTIRVGNEKLFFGSGTQLSVL.

The V gene is TRBV28, the J gene TRBJ2-2; TRBD2 matches 9 bases. The junction had 12 bases not matched to a gene; V was cut back by 10 bases and J by 6 bases. Germline V gene data show CDR1 as MDHEN and CDR2 as SYDVKM. This CDR3 spans 15 amino acids. CDR3 loop: CAIAGGQWWAGELFF. The CDR3 coding sequence is TGTGCCATCGCGGGAGGGCAGTGGTGGGCCGGGGAGCTGTTTTTT.

The V and J genes are TRBV28 and TRBJ1-4; TRBD1 matches at 12 bases. With 4 bases clipped from V and 7 bases from J, the junction kept 7 bases outside the gene matches. This CDR3 is built from 16 residues. Germline-derived CDR1 and CDR2 are MDHEN and SYDVKM. In DNA, the CDR3 is TGTGCCAGCAGTTCGCCGGGACAGGGGGCTGGTGAAAAACTGTTTTTT. Translated, it gives CASSSPGQGAGEKLFF. The full variable domain, completed using reference TRBV28 and TRBJ1-4, is DVKVTQSSRYLVKRTGEKVFLECVQDMDHENMFWYRQDPGLGLRLIYFSYDVKMKEKGDIPEGYSVSREKKERFSLILESASTNQTSMYLCASSSPGQGAGEKLFFGSGTQLSVL.

CDR3 nucleotide sequence: TGTGCCAGCAGCCAAGATTATCTGAGCTCCTACGAGCAGTACTTC. As protein: CASSQDYLSSYEQYF. The V call is TRBV14, the J call TRBJ2-7; no clear D. The CDR3 has 15 amino acids. Trimming took off 0 bases at V and 0 bases at J, with 9 bases between the two ends. CDR1 is SGHDN, CDR2 FVKESK, per germline. Variable domain in full (rest from reference TRBV14 and TRBJ2-7): EAGVTQFPSHSVIEKGQTVTLRCDPISGHDNLYWYRRVMGKEIKFLLHFVKESKQDESGMPNNRFLAERTGGTYSTLKVQPAELEDSGVYFCASSQDYLSSYEQYFGPGTRLTVT.

This clone is a singleton in its sample. V gene TRBV28 combines with J gene TRBJ2-3; weak D call: TRBD1 (5 bases). V was pared by 6 bases and J by 4 bases, with 11 bases between. This CDR3 has 13 amino acids. Germline CDR1 is MDHEN and CDR2 is SYDVKM. The CDR3 DNA reads TGTGCCAGCAGAACGGTAGGGGCAGATACGCAGTATTTT. It is translated as CASRTVGADTQYF. The full variable domain, in which reference TRBV28 and TRBJ2-3 provide the parts outside the CDR3, is DVKVTQSSRYLVKRTGEKVFLECVQDMDHENMFWYRQDPGLGLRLIYFSYDVKMKEKGDIPEGYSVSREKKERFSLILESASTNQTSMYLCASRTVGADTQYFGPGTRLTVL.

This clone was counted once. Other DNA sequences in the sample encode the same CDR3. This CDR3 is CASSPLGETQYF. In DNA form, the CDR3 reads TGTGCCAGCTCACCACTTGGTGAGACCCAGTACTTC. The chain combines TRBV18 with TRBJ2-5; D uncertain. CDR1 and CDR2 (germline): KGHSH, LQKENI. The CDR3 consists of 12 residues. Between the trimmed V and J ends, which lost 1 base and 5 bases, there was a span of 5 bases.

The rearrangement uses TRBV28 and TRBJ2-1; TRBD1 is a possible D gene (6 bases). Germline V gene sequence: CDR1 MDHEN, CDR2 SYDVKM. With 5 bases removed from V and 7 bases from J, the gap between germline ends came to 15 bases. The CDR3 is 14 residues long. The CDR3 nucleotides read TGTGCCAGCAGTGTAACAGGGTGGAAAAATGAGCAGTTCTTC. It translates to CASSVTGWKNEQFF.

The J gene is TRBJ1-4, the V gene TRBV5-4; D is unclear. The CDR3 covers 15 residues. Germline V gene sequence: CDR1 SGHNT, CDR2 YYREEE (reference sequence). Deletions cut 0 bases from V and 4 bases from J, with 10 bases between. The chain's CDR3 is CASSLGAGLNEKLFF. The CDR3 DNA reads TGTGCCAGCAGCTTGGGGGCAGGTCTTAATGAAAAACTGTTTTTT.

The chain is built from TRBV5-1 and TRBJ2-7; a possible D gene is TRBD1 (6 bases). This CDR3 is built from 14 residues. The germline V gene encodes CDR1 SGHRS and CDR2 YFSETQ. Trimming cost V 1 base and J 9 bases, with 17 bases left between them. The CDR3 nucleotides read TGCGCCAGCAGCTTGCTTCCGGACAGTCCTTCGCAGTACTTC. Protein: CASSLLPDSPSQYF.

The chain's CDR3 is CASSYSFRTYNSPLHF. The CDR3 DNA is TGTGCCAGCAGTTACTCGTTTCGCACCTATAATTCACCCCTCCACTTT. The V and J genes are TRBV6-5 and TRBJ1-6; unclear D gene. This CDR3 spans 16 amino acids. The V gene's germline CDR1 is MNHEY and CDR2 SVGAGI. Trimming pared 0 bases from V and 2 bases from J, leaving 8 bases between.

The chain uses TRBV4-1 and TRBJ2-7, with TRBD2 matching 15 bases. Germline loops: CDR1 MGHRA, CDR2 YSYEKL. V was clipped by 4 bases and J by 4 bases; unmatched bases: 2. This CDR3 has 15 amino acids. The CDR3 sequence is CASSRGLAGGYEQYF. The DNA for the CDR3 is TGCGCCAGCAGCCGGGGACTAGCGGGAGGATACGAGCAGTACTTC.

The chain recombines TRBV9 with TRBJ2-3; 8 nucleotides align to TRBD1. This CDR3 has 16 amino acids. The germline V gene has CDR1 SGDLS and CDR2 YYNGEE. V trimming: 0 bases; J trimming: 2 bases; junction bases outside the gene matches: 5. CDR3 nucleotides: TGTGCCAGCAGCGTAGGGGGACAGGCCGTCACAGATACGCAGTATTTT. Translation: CASSVGGQAVTDTQYF.

Only one count was recorded for this clone. The CDR3 protein is CASSLRTAGGYNEQFF. As DNA, the CDR3 is TGCGCCAGCAGCTTGCGTACAGCGGGAGGGTACAATGAGCAGTTCTTC. The J gene is TRBJ2-1, the V gene TRBV5-1, with 10 bases identical to TRBD2. Trimming cost V 1 base and J 4 bases; bases outside gene matches: 5. Germline V gives CDR1 SGHRS, CDR2 YFSETQ. The CDR3 is 16 residues long.

The chain carries TRBV28 and TRBJ2-7; D is perhaps TRBD2 (6 bases). V gave up 8 bases and J gave up 2 bases, with 16 bases separating them. The CDR3 loop spans 14 amino acids. Germline loops: CDR1 MDHEN, CDR2 SYDVKM. The CDR3 DNA sequence: TGTGCCAGCTCCTTCGGAGGGTCGCCCTACGAGCAGTACTTC. It is translated as CASSFGGSPYEQYF.

This chain uses TRBV28 with TRBJ2-5; 10 bases fit TRBD1. With 10 bases clipped from V and 5 bases from J, the junction kept 13 bases outside the gene matches. The CDR3 sequence is 15 residues long. CDR1 MDHEN and CDR2 SYDVKM come from the germline V gene. CDR3: CAISDRGWASETQYF. In nucleotides, the CDR3 is TGTGCCATTTCGGACAGGGGGTGGGCGTCGGAGACCCAGTACTTC.

The chain employs TRBV28 and TRBJ1-2, with D unresolved. Germline CDR1 and CDR2: MDHEN and SYDVKM. V was trimmed by 3 bases and J by 2 bases, leaving 10 bases between them. The CDR3 has 14 amino acids. In DNA form, the CDR3 reads TGTGCCAGCAGTTTTTATCGGGTAAACTATGGCTACACCTTC. Encoded protein: CASSFYRVNYGYTF.

The chain employs TRBV5-4 and TRBJ2-3, with 10 bases aligning to TRBD2. The CDR3 totals 18 residues. Unmatched junction bases numbered 11, after V lost 0 bases and J lost 4 bases. Germline V CDR1 and CDR2: SGHNT, YYREEE (reference sequence). The CDR3 is CASSLGGRASGRSDTQYF. CDR3 DNA sequence: TGTGCCAGCAGCTTGGGGGGCCGGGCTAGCGGGAGATCAGATACGCAGTATTTT. Using reference TRBV5-4 and TRBJ2-3 for the parts outside the CDR3, the full variable domain is ETGVTQSPTHLIKTRGQQVTLRCSSQSGHNTVSWYQQALGQGPQFIFQYYREEENGRGNFPPRFSGLQFPNYSSELNVNALELDDSALYLCASSLGGRASGRSDTQYFGPGTRLTVL.

The chain has TRBV4-1 and TRBJ1-2, with 7 bases identical to TRBD1. The junction had 15 bases not matched to a gene; V was cut back by 3 bases and J by 8 bases. This CDR3 has 16 amino acids. Germline V gives CDR1 MGHRA, CDR2 YSYEKL. As DNA, the CDR3 is TGCGCCAGCAGCCAGGCTCCGGCCAGGGGGGTACAGGGCTACACCTTC. The encoded protein is CASSQAPARGVQGYTF.

For this clone: Distinct nucleotide sequences in the sample also encode this CDR3. The V gene is TRBV5-1, the J gene TRBJ2-7, with 8 bases fitting TRBD1. Per germline, CDR1 SGHRS and CDR2 YFSETQ. V shed 4 bases and J 7 bases; nucleotides not matched to a gene: 10. The CDR3 has 14 residues. CDR3 in amino acids: CASSLGQGTGEQYF. The CDR3 nucleotides are TGCGCCAGCAGCCTCGGACAGGGAACGGGAGAGCAGTACTTC.

The chain is built from TRBV18 and TRBJ1-2; D remains ambiguous. Trimming removed 3 bases at V and 4 bases at J, with 9 bases between. The CDR3 is 13 residues long. Germline V CDR1 and CDR2: KGHSH, LQKENI. CDR3 amino acids: CASSPPSAYGYTF. Here the CDR3 DNA reads TGTGCCAGCTCACCCCCATCCGCCTATGGCTACACCTTC.